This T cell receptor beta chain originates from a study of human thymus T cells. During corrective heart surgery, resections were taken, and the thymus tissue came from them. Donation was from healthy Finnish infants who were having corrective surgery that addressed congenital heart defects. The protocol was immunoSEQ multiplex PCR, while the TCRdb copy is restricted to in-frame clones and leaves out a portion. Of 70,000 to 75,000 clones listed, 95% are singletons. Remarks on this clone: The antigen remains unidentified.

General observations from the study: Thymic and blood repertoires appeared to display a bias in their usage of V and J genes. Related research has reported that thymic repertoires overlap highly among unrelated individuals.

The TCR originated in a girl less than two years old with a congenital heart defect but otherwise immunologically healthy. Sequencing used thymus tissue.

CDR3: CASSEGLVNTEAFF. CDR3 in DNA: TGCGCCAGCAGCGAAGGTTTGGTTAACACTGAAGCTTTCTTT. The rearrangement joins TRBV5-1 to TRBJ1-1; no reliable D call. The CDR3 loop spans 14 amino acids. CDR1 and CDR2 from the germline V gene are SGHRS and YFSETQ. Trimming shortened V by 4 bases and J by 2 bases, and 12 bases separated the two germline ends.